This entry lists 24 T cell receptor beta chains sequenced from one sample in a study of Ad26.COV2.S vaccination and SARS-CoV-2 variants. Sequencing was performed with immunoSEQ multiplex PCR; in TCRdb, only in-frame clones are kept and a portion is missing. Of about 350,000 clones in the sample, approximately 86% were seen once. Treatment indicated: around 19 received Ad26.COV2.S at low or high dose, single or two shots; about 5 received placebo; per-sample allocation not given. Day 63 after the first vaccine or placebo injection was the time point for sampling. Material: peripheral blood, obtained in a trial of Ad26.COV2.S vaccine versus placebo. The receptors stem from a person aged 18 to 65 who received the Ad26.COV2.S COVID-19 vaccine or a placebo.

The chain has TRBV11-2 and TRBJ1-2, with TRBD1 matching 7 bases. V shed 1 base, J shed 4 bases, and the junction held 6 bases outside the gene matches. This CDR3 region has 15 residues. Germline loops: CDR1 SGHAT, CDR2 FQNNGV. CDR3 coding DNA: TGTGCCAGCAGCTTAGTGGAGGGGGCAGGCTATGGCTACACCTTC. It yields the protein CASSLVEGAGYGYTF.

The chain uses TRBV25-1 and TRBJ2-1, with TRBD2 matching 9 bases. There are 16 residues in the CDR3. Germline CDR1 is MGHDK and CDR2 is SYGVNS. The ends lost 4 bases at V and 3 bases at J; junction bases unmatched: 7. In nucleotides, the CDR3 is TGTGCCAGCAGTGCCCTAGCGGGGATGAGCTACAATGAGCAGTTCTTC. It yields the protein CASSALAGMSYNEQFF. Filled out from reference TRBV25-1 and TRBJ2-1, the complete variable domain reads EADIYQTPRYLVIGTGKKITLECSQTMGHDKMYWYQQDPGMELHLIHYSYGVNSTEKGDLSSESTVSRIRTEHFPLTLESARPSHTSQYLCASSALAGMSYNEQFFGPGTRLTVL.

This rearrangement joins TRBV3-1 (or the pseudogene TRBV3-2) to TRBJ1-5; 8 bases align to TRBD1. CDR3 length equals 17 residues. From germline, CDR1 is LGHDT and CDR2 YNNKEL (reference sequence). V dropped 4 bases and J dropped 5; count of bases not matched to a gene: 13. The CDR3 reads CASSLGTGWVQDQPQHF. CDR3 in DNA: TGTGCCAGCAGCCTAGGGACAGGCTGGGTTCAGGATCAGCCCCAGCATTTT.

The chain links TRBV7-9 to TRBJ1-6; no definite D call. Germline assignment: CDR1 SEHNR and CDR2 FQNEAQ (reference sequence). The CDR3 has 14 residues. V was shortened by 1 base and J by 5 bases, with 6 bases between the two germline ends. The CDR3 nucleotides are TGTGCCAGCAGCTTAGAACGGAATAATTCACCCCTCCACTTT. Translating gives CASSLERNNSPLHF.

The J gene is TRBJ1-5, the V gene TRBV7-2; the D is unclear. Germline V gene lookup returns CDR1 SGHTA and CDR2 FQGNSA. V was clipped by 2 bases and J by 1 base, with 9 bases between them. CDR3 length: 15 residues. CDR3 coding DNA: TGTGCCAGCAGCTTACGGGCCGGGAGCAATCAGCCCCAGCATTTT. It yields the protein CASSLRAGSNQPQHF. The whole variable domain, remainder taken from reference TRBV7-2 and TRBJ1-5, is GAGVSQSPSNKVTEKGKDVELRCDPISGHTALYWYRQSLGQGLEFLIYFQGNSAPDKSGLPSDRFSAERTGGSVSTLTIQRTQQEDSAVYLCASSLRAGSNQPQHFGDGTRLSIL.

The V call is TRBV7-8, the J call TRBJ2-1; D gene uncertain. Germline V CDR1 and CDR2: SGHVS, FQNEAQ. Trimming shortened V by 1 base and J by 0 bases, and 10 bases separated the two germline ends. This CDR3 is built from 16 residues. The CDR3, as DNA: TGTGCCAGCAGCTTAGGATCCGTGAGCTCCTACAATGAGCAGTTCTTC. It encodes CASSLGSVSSYNEQFF.

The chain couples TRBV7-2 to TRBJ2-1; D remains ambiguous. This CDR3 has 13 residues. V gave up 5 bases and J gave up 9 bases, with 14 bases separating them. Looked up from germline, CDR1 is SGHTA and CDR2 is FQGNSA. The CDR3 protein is CASSALGLSEQFF. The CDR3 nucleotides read TGTGCCAGCAGCGCCCTAGGTCTTAGTGAGCAGTTCTTC.

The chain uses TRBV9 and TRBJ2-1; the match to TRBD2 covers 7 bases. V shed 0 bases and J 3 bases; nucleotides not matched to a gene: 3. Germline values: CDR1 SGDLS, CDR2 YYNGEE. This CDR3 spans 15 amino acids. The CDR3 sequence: CASSVEERGYNEQFF. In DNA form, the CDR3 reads TGTGCCAGCAGCGTAGAAGAGCGGGGCTACAATGAGCAGTTCTTC.

CDR3 region: CASSLDPGGGLQFF. The CDR3 nucleotides read TGTGCCAGCAGCTTAGATCCGGGTGGCGGCCTTCAGTTCTTC. The gene calls are TRBV11-3 and TRBJ2-1; D remains unclear. Trimming took 0 bases from V and 13 from J, leaving 16 bases between them. CDR1 SGHNT and CDR2 YENEEA come from the germline V gene. The CDR3 is made up of 14 amino acids.

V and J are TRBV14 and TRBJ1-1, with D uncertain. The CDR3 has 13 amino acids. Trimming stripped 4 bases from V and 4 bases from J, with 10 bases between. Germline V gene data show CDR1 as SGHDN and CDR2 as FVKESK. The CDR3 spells CASSPLAGTEAFF. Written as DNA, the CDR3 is TGTGCCAGCAGCCCCCTGGCCGGCACTGAAGCTTTCTTT.

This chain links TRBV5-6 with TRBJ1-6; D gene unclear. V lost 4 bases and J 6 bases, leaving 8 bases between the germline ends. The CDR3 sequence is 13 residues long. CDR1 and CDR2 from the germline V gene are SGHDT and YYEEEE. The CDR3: CASSPGINSPLHF. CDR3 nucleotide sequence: TGTGCCAGCAGCCCGGGGATTAATTCACCCCTCCACTTT.

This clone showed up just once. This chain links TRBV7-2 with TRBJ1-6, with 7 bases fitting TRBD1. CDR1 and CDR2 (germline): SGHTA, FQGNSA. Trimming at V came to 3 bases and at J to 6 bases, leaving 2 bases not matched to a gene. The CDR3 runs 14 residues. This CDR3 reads CASSLTGRNSPLHF. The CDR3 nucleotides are TGTGCCAGCAGCTTGACAGGGCGTAATTCACCCCTCCACTTT. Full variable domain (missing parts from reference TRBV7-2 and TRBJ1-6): GAGVSQSPSNKVTEKGKDVELRCDPISGHTALYWYRQSLGQGLEFLIYFQGNSAPDKSGLPSDRFSAERTGGSVSTLTIQRTQQEDSAVYLCASSLTGRNSPLHFGNGTRLTVT.

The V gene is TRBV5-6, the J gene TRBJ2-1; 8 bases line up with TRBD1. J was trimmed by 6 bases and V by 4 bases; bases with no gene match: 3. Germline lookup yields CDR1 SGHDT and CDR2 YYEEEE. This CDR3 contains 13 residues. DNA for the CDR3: TGTGCCAGCAGCAAAGGGACAGGCAATGAGCAGTTCTTC. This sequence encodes CASSKGTGNEQFF.

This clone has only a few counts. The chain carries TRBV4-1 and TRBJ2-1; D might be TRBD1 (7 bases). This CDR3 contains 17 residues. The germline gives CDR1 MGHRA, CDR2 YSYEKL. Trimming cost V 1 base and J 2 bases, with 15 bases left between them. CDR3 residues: CASSQGGGRGAYNEQFF. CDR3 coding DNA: TGCGCCAGCAGCCAAGGGGGTGGCAGGGGGGCCTACAATGAGCAGTTCTTC.

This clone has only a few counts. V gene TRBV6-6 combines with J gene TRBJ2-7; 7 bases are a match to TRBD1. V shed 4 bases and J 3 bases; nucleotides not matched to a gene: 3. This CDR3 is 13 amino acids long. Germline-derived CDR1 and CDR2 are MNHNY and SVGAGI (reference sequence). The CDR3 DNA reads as TGTGCCAGCAGTTCTGGGACAGTCTACGAGCAGTACTTC. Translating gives CASSSGTVYEQYF.

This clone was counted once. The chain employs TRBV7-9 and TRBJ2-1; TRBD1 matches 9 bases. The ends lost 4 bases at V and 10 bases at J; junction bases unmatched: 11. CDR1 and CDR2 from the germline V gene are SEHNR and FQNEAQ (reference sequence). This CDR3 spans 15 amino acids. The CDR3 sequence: CASSYRGRAGWEQFF. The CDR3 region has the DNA TGTGCCAGCAGCTACAGGGGGCGTGCGGGCTGGGAGCAGTTCTTC. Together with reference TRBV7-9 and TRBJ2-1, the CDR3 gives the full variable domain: DTGVSQNPRHKITKRGQNVTFRCDPISEHNRLYWYRQTLGQGPEFLTYFQNEAQLEKSRLLSDRFSAERPKGSFSTLEIQRTEQGDSAMYLCASSYRGRAGWEQFFGPGTRLTVL.

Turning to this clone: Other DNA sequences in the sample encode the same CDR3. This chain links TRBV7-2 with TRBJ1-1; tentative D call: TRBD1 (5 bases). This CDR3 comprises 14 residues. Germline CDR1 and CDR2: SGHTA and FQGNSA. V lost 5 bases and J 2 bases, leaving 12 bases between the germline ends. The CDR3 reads CASSLDRLNTEAFF. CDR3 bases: TGTGCCAGCAGCCTCGACAGACTAAACACTGAAGCTTTCTTT.

This CDR3 is CASSQGTGIRETQYF. The CDR3, as DNA: TGTGCCAGCAGTCAAGGGACAGGGATACGAGAGACCCAGTACTTC. The gene calls are TRBV28 and TRBJ2-5, with 9 nucleotides matching TRBD1. Per germline, CDR1 MDHEN and CDR2 SYDVKM. V shed 5 bases, J shed 4 bases, and the junction held 8 bases outside the gene matches. CDR3 length: 15 residues.

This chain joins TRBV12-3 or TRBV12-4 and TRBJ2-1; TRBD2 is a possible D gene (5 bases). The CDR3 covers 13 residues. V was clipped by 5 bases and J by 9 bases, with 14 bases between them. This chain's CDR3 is CASSPQADGEQFF. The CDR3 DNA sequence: TGTGCCAGCAGTCCACAAGCGGACGGTGAGCAGTTCTTC.

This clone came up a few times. The CDR3, as DNA: TGTGCCAGCAGCCAAGACCCACAGGGGGGCGGGAGGGTACGCAGTGAGCAGTTCTTC. It is translated as CASSQDPQGGGRVRSEQFF. V and J are TRBV4-2 and TRBJ2-1, with a possible D match to TRBD2 (9 bases). Germline V gene sequence: CDR1 LGHNA, CDR2 YNFKEQ. CDR3 length equals 19 residues. The germline V and J ends were trimmed by 0 bases and 9 bases, with 27 bases remaining between them.

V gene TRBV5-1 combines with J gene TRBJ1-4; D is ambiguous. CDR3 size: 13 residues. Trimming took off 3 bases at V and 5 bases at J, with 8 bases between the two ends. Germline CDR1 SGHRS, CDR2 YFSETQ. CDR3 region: CASSSTENEKLFF. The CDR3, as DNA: TGCGCCAGCAGCTCTACTGAAAATGAAAAACTGTTTTTT.

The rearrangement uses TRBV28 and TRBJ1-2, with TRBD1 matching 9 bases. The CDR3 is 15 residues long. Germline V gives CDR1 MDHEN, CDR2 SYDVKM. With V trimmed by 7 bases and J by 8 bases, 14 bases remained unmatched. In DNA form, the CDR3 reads TGTGCCAGCAAAGGACAGGGGTCTTCCTTCCGGGGCTACACCTTC. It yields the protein CASKGQGSSFRGYTF.

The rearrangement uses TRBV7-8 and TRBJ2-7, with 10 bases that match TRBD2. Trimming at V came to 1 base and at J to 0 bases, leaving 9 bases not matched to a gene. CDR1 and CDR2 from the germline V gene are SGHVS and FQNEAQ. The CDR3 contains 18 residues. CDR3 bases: TGTGCCAGCAGCTTAGGGGCTAGCGGGAGCCCCAGCTCCTACGAGCAGTACTTC. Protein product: CASSLGASGSPSSYEQYF.

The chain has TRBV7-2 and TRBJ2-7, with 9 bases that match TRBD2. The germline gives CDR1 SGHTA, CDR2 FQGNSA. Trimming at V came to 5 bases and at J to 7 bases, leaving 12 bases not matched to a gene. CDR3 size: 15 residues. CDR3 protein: CASSTRRGGGEEQYF. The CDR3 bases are TGTGCCAGCAGCACCCGCCGTGGCGGGGGGGAAGAGCAGTACTTC.